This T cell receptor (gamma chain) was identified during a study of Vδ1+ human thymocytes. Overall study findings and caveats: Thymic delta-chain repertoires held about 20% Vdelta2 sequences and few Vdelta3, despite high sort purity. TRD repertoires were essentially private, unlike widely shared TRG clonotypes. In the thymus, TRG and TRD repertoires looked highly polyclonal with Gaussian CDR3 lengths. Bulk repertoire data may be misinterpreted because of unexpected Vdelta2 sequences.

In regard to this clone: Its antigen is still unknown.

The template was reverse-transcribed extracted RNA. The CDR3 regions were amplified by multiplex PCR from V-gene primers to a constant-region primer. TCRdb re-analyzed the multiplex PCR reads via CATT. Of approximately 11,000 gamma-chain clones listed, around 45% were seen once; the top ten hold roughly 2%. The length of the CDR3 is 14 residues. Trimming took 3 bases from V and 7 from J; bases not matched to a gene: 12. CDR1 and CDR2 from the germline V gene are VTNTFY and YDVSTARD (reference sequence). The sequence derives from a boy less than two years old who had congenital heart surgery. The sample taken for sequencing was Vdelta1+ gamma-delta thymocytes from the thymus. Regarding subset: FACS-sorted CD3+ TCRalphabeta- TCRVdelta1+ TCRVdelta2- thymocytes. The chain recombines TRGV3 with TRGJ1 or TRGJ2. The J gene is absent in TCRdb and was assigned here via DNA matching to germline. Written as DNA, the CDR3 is TGTGCCACCTGGGACCTTTCTGGGAGGTATAAGAAACTCTTT. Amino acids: CATWDLSGRYKKLF.